The present TCR beta chain was sequenced within a study of blood T cell repertoires in COVID-19 (dated by TCRdb to about 2020). Notes on the research overall: The collaborator samples originated in the United States, Italy and Spain and spanned the acute and convalescent phases of COVID-19. The material from the prospective study consisted of cDNA or gDNA derived from T cells, B-cell-depleted T cells, or PBMCs. HLA class I and class II types, where available, came from metadata supplied by the sample provider rather than from assay-based typing. The repertoires were released in a freely available public database intended as a resource for research on the immune response to SARS-CoV-2. Subjects who had been exposed to COVID-19, were actively infected with it, or had recovered from it provided the deeply sampled blood TCRbeta repertoires that made up the dataset. The samples were drawn from two sources: the first 160 participants of the ongoing ImmuneRACE study, and fewer than 1,500 subjects contributed by 6 global collaborators. Sample metadata almost always included a de-identified subject ID, COVID-19 status, age in years and sex.

The CDR3 starts with the cysteine, ends with the phenylalanine, and has 14 residues. Only CDR3 DNA is held: 42 bases, read in frame from base 1. V sheds 3 bases and J sheds 5 bases, leaving 10 bases between their ends. According to the germline V gene, CDR1 reads MNHNS and CDR2 reads SASEGT. Whole blood was collected in K2EDTA tubes by collaborating institutions according to the institutions' own protocols. For TCRbeta analysis, collaborators shipped samples as frozen whole blood, isolated PBMCs, or DNA extracted from either of those sample types. General conclusions and limits of the study: The quantity of clinical and demographic metadata differed by source and by participant and was supplied without curation.

About this clone itself: Its antigen is unknown. The input lacks base qualities; no much larger clone sits a single base away.

The immunoSEQ Assay, a bias-controlled multiplex PCR, was used to amplify TCRbeta CDR3 regions from genomic DNA. In the authors' own workflow: The number of nucleated cells in each sample was estimated by amplification of reference gene primers within the assay. To quantify the absolute abundance of each unique TCRbeta CDR3 rearrangement, sequence reads were collapsed and filtered. For each sample, productive Simpson clonality was calculated by taking the square root of Simpson's diversity index across productive rearrangements. TCRdb re-hosts the immuneACCESS table, in-frame sequences only. Its copies lack some clones; in the studies checked, an unresolved V gene accounts for under half of them, and the cause for the rest is not known. That table is the source of V, J and clone size, and D and trimming were worked out from the DNA. The sample includes some 200,000 clones, with 84% observed a single time. The top ten clonotypes cover about 13% of the sample.

Material for sequencing was peripheral blood. The sequence derives from a human donor in a cohort sampled during active COVID-19. The sequence joins TRBV6-1 to TRBJ2-2; perhaps TRBD2 is the D gene, with 7 bases matching. Here is the DNA: TGTGCCAGCAGTGACAGGGGAGGGACCGGGGAGCTGTTTTTT. Its amino acids are CASSDRGGTGELFF.